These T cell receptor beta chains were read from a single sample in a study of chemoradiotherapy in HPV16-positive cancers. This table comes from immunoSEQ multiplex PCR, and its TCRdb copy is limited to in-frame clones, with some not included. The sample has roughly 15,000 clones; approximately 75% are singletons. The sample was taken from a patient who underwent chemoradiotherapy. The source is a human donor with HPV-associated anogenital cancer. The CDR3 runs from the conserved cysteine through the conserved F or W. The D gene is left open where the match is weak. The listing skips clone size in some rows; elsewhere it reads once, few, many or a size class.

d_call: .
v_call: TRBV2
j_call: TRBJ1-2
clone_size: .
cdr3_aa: CASRDGTLYGYTF
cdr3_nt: TGTGCCAGCAGGGATGGGACCCTCTATGGCTACACCTTC

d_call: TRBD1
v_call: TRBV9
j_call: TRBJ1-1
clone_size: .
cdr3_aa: CASSGGQLNTEAFF
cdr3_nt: TGTGCCAGCAGCGGGGGACAGTTGAACACTGAAGCTTTCTTT

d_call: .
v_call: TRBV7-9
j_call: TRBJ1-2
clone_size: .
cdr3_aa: CASSSPDRPGYGYTF
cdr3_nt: TGTGCCAGCAGCTCACCCGACAGGCCGGGCTATGGCTACACCTTC

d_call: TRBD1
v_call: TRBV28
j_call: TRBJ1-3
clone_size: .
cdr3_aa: CASSLTGVLFGNTIYF
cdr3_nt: TGTGCCAGCAGTTTAACAGGGGTCCTATTCGGAAACACCATATATTTT

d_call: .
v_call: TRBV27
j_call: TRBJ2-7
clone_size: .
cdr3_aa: CASSLETSSSDEQYF
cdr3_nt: TGTGCCAGCAGTTTAGAGACTAGTTCATCGGACGAGCAGTACTTC

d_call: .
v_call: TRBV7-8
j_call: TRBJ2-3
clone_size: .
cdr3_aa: CASSLEHGTDTQYF
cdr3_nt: TGTGCCAGCAGCTTAGAACATGGGACAGATACGCAGTATTTT

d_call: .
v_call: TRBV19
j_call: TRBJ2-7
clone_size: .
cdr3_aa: CASSSQALWITYEQYF
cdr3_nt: TGTGCCAGTAGTTCACAGGCTTTATGGATCACCTACGAGCAGTACTTC

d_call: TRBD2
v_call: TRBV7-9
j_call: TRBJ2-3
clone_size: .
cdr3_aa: CASRNSGGARDTQYF
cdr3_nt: TGTGCCAGCAGAAATAGCGGGGGGGCCAGGGATACGCAGTATTTT

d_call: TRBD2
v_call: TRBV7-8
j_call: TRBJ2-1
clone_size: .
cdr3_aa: CASSLQRGASHNEQFF
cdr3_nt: TGTGCCAGCAGCTTACAGCGGGGGGCCTCCCACAATGAGCAGTTCTTC

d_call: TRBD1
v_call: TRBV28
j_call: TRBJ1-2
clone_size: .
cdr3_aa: CASSSPPAGGSYGYTF
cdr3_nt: TGTGCCAGCAGTTCCCCCCCGGCAGGGGGCAGCTATGGCTACACCTTC

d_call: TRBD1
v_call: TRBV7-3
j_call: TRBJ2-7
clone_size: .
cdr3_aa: CASSLTNRGEQYF
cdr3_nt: TGTGCCAGCAGCCTCACTAACAGGGGCGAGCAGTACTTC

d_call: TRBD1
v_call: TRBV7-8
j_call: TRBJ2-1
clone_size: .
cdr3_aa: CASSFMGQGGVYNEQFF
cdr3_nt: TGTGCCAGCAGCTTTATGGGACAGGGGGGTGTCTACAATGAGCAGTTCTTC

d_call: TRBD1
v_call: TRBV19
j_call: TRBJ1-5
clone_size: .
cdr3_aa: CASSGAGQSNQPQHF
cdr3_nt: TGTGCCAGTAGCGGGGCGGGACAGAGCAATCAGCCCCAGCATTTT

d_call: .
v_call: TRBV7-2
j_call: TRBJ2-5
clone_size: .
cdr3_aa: CASSRNQETQYF
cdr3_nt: TGTGCCAGCAGCAGGAACCAAGAGACCCAGTACTTC

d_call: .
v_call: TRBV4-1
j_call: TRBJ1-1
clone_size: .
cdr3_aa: CASSQVGVMNTEAFF
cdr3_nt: TGCGCCAGCAGCCAAGTTGGGGTGATGAACACTGAAGCTTTCTTT

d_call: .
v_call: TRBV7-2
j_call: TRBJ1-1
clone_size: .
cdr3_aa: CASSLVPQTVVTEAFF
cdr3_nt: TGTGCCAGCAGCTTAGTGCCCCAGACCGTAGTTACTGAAGCTTTCTTT

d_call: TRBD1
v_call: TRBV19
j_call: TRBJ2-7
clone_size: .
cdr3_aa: CASSSGQGALEQYF
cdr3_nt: TGTGCCAGTAGTTCAGGACAGGGGGCGCTTGAGCAGTACTTC

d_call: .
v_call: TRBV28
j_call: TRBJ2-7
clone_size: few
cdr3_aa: CASYRQADYEQYF
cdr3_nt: TGTGCCAGTTACCGACAGGCAGACTACGAGCAGTACTTC

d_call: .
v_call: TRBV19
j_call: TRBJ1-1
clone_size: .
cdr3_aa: CASTVGIMNTEAFF
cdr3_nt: TGTGCCAGTACGGTGGGGATCATGAACACTGAAGCTTTCTTT

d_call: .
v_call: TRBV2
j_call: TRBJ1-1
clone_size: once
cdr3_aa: CASRKDTRNTEAFF
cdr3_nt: TGTGCCAGCAGGAAAGATACACGGAACACTGAAGCTTTCTTT

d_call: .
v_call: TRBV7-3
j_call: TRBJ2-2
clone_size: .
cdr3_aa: CASSSRRNSATGELFF
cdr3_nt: TGTGCCAGCAGCTCCCGCCGAAATAGCGCCACCGGGGAGCTGTTTTTT

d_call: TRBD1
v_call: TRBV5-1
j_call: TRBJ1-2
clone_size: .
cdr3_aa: CASSLGTGRYGYTF
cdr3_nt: TGCGCCAGCAGCTTGGGGACAGGGAGGTATGGCTACACCTTC

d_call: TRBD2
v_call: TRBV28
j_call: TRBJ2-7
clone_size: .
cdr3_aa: CASSLPGGGLYEQYF
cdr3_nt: TGTGCCAGCAGTTTGCCCGGCGGGGGTCTCTACGAGCAGTACTTC

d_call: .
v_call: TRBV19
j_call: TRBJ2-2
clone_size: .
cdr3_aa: CASISRAGELFF
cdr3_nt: TGTGCCAGTATTTCGAGGGCCGGGGAGCTGTTTTTT

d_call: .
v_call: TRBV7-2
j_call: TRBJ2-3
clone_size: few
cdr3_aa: CASSASRGSTDTQYF
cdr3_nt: TGTGCCAGCAGCGCCTCGCGGGGATCGACAGATACGCAGTATTTT

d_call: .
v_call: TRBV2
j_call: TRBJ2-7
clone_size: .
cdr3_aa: CASNPLGTGEQYF
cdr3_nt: TGTGCCAGCAATCCCCTGGGGACCGGCGAGCAGTACTTC

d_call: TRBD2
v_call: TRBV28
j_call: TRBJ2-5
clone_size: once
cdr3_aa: CASSLTDSGTRETQYF
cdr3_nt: TGTGCCAGCAGCCTAACTGATAGCGGGACCCGGGAGACCCAGTACTTC

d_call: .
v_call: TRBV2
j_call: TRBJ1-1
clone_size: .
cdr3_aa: CASREELLNTEAFF
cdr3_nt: TGTGCCAGCAGAGAGGAGCTTTTGAACACTGAAGCTTTCTTT

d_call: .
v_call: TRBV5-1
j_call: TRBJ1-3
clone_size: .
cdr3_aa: CASSLSASSGNTIYF
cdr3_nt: TGCGCCAGCAGCTTGTCGGCCAGCTCTGGAAACACCATATATTTT

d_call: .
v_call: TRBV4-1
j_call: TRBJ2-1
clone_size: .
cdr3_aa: CASSHPPGQPNEQFF
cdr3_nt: TGCGCCAGCAGCCACCCCCCCGGACAGCCCAATGAGCAGTTCTTC

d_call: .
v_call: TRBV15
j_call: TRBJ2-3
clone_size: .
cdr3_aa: CATSRDVADTQYF
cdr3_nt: TGTGCCACCAGCAGAGACGTAGCAGATACGCAGTATTTT

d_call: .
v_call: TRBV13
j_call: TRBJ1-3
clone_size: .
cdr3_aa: CASGDEASGNTIYF
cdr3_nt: TGTGCCAGCGGGGACGAAGCCTCTGGAAACACCATATATTTT

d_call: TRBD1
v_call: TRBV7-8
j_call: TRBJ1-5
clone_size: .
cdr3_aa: CASSFLTGYSNQPQHF
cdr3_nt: TGTGCCAGCAGCTTCCTGACAGGGTATAGCAATCAGCCCCAGCATTTT

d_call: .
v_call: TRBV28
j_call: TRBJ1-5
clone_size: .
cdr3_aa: CASSLYGQPQHF
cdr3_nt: TGTGCCAGCAGTTTATACGGGCAGCCCCAGCATTTT

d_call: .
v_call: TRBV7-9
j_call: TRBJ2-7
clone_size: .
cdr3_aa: CASSHIPHEQYF
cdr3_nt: TGTGCCAGCAGCCATATCCCGCACGAGCAGTACTTC

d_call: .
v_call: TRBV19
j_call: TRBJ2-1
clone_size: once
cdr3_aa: CASSTLREGSSYNEQFF
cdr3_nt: TGTGCCAGTAGTACCCTAAGGGAAGGTAGCTCCTACAATGAGCAGTTCTTC

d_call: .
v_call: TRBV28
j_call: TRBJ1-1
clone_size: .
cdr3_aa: CASSLTGHTEAFF
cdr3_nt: TGTGCCAGCAGTTTAACTGGGCACACTGAAGCTTTCTTT

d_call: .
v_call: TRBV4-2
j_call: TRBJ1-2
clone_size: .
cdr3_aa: CASSQDGSGYTF
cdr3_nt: TGTGCCAGCAGCCAAGACGGTAGCGGCTACACCTTC

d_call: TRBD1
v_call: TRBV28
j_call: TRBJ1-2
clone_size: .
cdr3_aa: CASSPYQTGTYGYTF
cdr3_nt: TGTGCCAGCAGCCCATATCAGACAGGGACGTATGGCTACACCTTC

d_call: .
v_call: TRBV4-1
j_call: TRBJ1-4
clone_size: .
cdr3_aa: CASSQISGFNEKLFF
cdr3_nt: TGCGCCAGCAGCCAAATTTCGGGTTTTAATGAAAAACTGTTTTTT

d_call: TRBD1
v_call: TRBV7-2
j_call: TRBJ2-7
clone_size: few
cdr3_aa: CASSLTGAYEQYF
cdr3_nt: TGTGCCAGCAGCTTAACAGGGGCCTACGAGCAGTACTTC

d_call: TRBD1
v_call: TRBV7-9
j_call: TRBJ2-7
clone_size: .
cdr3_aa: CASSSTRTGGFYEQYF
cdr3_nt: TGTGCCAGCAGTAGCACTCGGACAGGGGGCTTCTACGAGCAGTACTTC

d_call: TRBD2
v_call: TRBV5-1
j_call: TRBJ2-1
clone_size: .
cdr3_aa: CASSLGGGASRDNEQFF
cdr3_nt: TGCGCCAGCAGCTTGGGCGGGGGGGCCTCCCGGGACAATGAGCAGTTCTTC

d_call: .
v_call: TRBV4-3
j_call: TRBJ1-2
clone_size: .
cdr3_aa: CASSQDRVGPLDYGYTF
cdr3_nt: TGCGCCAGCAGCCAAGATCGAGTAGGTCCCCTGGACTATGGCTACACCTTC

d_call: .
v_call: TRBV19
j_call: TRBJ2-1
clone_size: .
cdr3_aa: CASGRGSGNEQFF
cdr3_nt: TGTGCCAGCGGGAGAGGGTCGGGCAATGAGCAGTTCTTC

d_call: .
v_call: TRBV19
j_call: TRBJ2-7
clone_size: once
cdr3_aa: CASKKQHHPSYEQYF
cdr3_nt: TGTGCCAGTAAAAAACAGCACCATCCTTCCTACGAGCAGTACTTC

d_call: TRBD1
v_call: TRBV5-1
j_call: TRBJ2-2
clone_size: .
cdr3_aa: CASSPRQGWDTGELFF
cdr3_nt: TGCGCCAGCAGCCCAAGACAGGGGTGGGACACCGGGGAGCTGTTTTTT

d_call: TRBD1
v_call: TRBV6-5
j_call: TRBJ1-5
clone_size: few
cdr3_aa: CASPGTGGNQPQHF
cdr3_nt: TGTGCCAGCCCCGGGACAGGGGGCAATCAGCCCCAGCATTTT

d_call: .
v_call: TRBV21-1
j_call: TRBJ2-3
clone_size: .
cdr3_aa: CASSKASSTDTQYF
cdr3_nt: TGTGCCAGCAGCAAAGCCTCTAGCACAGATACGCAGTATTTT

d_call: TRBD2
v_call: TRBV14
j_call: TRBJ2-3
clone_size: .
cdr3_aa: CASSQAPFSGGTDTQYF
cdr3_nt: TGTGCCAGCAGCCAAGCGCCCTTTAGCGGGGGAACAGATACGCAGTATTTT

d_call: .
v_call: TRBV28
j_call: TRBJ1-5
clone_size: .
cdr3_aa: CASRGLGDNQPQHF
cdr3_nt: TGTGCCAGCAGGGGGCTCGGGGACAATCAGCCCCAGCATTTT

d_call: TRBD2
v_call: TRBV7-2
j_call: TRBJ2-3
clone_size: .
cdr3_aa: CASSLVGGRADTQYF
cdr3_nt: TGTGCCAGCAGCTTAGTGGGAGGGCGCGCAGATACGCAGTATTTT

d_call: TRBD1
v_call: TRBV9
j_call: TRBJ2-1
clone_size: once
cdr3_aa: CASSLGDRRNEQFF
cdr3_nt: TGTGCCAGCAGCCTGGGGGACAGGAGGAATGAGCAGTTCTTC

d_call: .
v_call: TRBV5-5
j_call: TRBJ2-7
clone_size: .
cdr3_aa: CASGRTGTVGEQYF
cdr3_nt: TGTGCCAGCGGGCGGACGGGGACCGTTGGCGAGCAGTACTTC

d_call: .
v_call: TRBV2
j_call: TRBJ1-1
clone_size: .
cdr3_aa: CASSLGHGKAEAFF
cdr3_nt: TGTGCCAGCAGCCTAGGACACGGGAAGGCTGAAGCTTTCTTT

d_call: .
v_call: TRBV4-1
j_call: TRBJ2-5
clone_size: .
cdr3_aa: CASSQEGGGLQETQYF
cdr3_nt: TGCGCCAGCAGCCAAGAAGGAGGCGGGTTACAAGAGACCCAGTACTTC

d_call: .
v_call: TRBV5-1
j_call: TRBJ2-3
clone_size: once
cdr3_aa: CASSLTSPSTDTQYF
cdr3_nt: TGCGCCAGCAGCTTAACTAGCCCTAGCACAGATACGCAGTATTTT

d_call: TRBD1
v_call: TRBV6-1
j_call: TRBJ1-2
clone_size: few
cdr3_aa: CASTPRGGADGYTF
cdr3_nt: TGTGCCAGCACCCCCAGGGGGGGCGCAGATGGCTACACCTTC

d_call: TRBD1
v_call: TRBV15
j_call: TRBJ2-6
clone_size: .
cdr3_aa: CATSRTTGVGAGANVLTF
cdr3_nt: TGTGCCACCAGCAGAACAACAGGGGTAGGGGCTGGGGCCAACGTCCTGACTTTC